Below, 31 T cell receptor beta chains from the same sample are listed, as sequenced in a study of T cell responses to AZD1222 COVID-19 vaccine. Assay used: immunoSEQ multiplex PCR; TCRdb lists only in-frame clones, some missing. The sample lists some 61,000 clones, 87% occurring once. Sequencing was performed on peripheral blood, taken on day 0 of AZD1222 vaccination. The receptors originated from an adult in good health.

The chain uses TRBV5-4 and TRBJ2-5, with unresolved D. There are 11 residues in the CDR3. Per the germline V gene, CDR1 is SGHNT and CDR2 is YYREEE (reference sequence). V was shortened by 1 base and J by 5 bases, with 3 bases between the two germline ends. CDR3 loop: CASSLMETQYF. The CDR3 DNA reads TGTGCCAGCAGCTTGATGGAGACCCAGTACTTC.

The chain recombines TRBV29-1 with TRBJ2-3, with a tentative D call TRBD1 (7 bases). Per germline, CDR1 SQVTM and CDR2 ANQGSEA. This CDR3 region has 15 residues. Trimming removed 7 bases from V and 2 bases from J, with 19 bases in between. The CDR3 bases are TGCAGCGGGCGGGACAGCGTGGCCCACACAGATACGCAGTATTTT. It yields the protein CSGRDSVAHTDTQYF.

The genes are TRBV4-1 and TRBJ1-5; no clear D. Germline V gene data show CDR1 as MGHRA and CDR2 as YSYEKL. Trimming pared 3 bases from V and 0 bases from J, leaving 18 bases between. The CDR3 has 18 amino acids. For the CDR3, the DNA is TGCGCCAGCAGCCAGGAACCCCACAGACTCTATAGCAATCAGCCCCAGCATTTT. Encoded protein: CASSQEPHRLYSNQPQHF.

The chain couples TRBV6-6 to TRBJ2-5, with D unclear. CDR1 and CDR2 (germline): MNHNY, SVGAGI (reference sequence). V shed 0 bases and J shed 4 bases, with 9 bases lying between them. CDR3 length: 14 residues. The CDR3 nucleotides are TGTGCCAGCAGTTACTCAGGACGAGGAGAGACCCAGTACTTC. Translated: CASSYSGRGETQYF.

The V gene is TRBV7-9, the J gene TRBJ1-6; 7 bases are a match to TRBD1. Germline V lookup: CDR1 SEHNR, CDR2 FQNEAQ (reference sequence). The CDR3 extends over 13 amino acids. Unmatched junction bases numbered 4, after V lost 5 bases and J lost 9 bases. Here the CDR3 DNA reads TGTGCCAGCAGCCCGGACAGGAGTTCACCCCTCCACTTT. Amino acids: CASSPDRSSPLHF.

The rearrangement uses TRBV19 and TRBJ1-1; perhaps TRBD1 as D (5 bases). V was clipped by 2 bases and J by 4 bases, with 5 bases between them. CDR1 is LNHDA and CDR2 is SQIVND in the germline V gene (reference sequence). CDR3 length equals 12 residues. In DNA form, the CDR3 reads TGTGCCAGTAGTATACAGGGCACTGAAGCTTTCTTT. Amino acid sequence: CASSIQGTEAFF.

The genes are TRBV6-6 and TRBJ2-7; D not certain. Germline V lookup: CDR1 MNHNY, CDR2 SVGAGI (reference sequence). The CDR3 is 13 residues long. V lost 7 bases and J 6 bases, leaving 16 bases between the germline ends. CDR3 sequence: CASTLRSSIEQYF. The CDR3 bases are TGTGCCAGCACCCTAAGATCCTCGATCGAGCAGTACTTC.

In this sample, this clone turned up once. The chain uses TRBV18 and TRBJ1-4, with D maybe TRBD1 (5 bases). CDR1 KGHSH and CDR2 LQKENI come from the germline V gene. V was cut by 3 bases and J by 10 bases, with 15 bases left in between. This CDR3 is built from 14 residues. CDR3 amino acids: CASSPTGGLGKLFF. In DNA, the CDR3 is TGTGCCAGCTCACCCACAGGAGGACTGGGAAAACTGTTTTTT.

The chain has TRBV28 and TRBJ1-4; no clear D. The germline V gene has CDR1 MDHEN and CDR2 SYDVKM. V gave up 8 bases and J gave up 0 bases, with 13 bases separating them. This CDR3 is 15 amino acids long. Here the CDR3 DNA reads TGTGCCAGCGGTAAACAGACGGCAACTAATGAAAAACTGTTTTTT. This encodes CASGKQTATNEKLFF.

This rearrangement joins TRBV5-5 to TRBJ1-6; TRBD1 matches 7 bases. V shed 2 bases, J shed 8 bases, and the junction held 4 bases outside the gene matches. Per germline, CDR1 SGHKS and CDR2 YYEKEE (reference sequence). The CDR3 contains 14 residues. The CDR3 nucleotides are TGTGCCAGCAGCTTCCGGGACAGCCATTCACCCCTCCACTTT. This translates into CASSFRDSHSPLHF.

The CDR3 sequence: CASSLGVQGPDTQYF. The CDR3, as DNA: TGTGCCAGCAGCTTAGGGGTTCAGGGCCCCGATACGCAGTATTTT. The V gene is TRBV7-9, the J gene TRBJ2-3; D may be TRBD1 (5 bases). This CDR3 comprises 15 residues. Trimming took off 1 base at V and 6 bases at J, with 14 bases between the two ends. Germline loops: CDR1 SEHNR, CDR2 FQNEAQ (reference sequence).

The V and J genes are TRBV3-1 (or the pseudogene TRBV3-2) and TRBJ2-5; 9 bases map to TRBD2. The J segment lost 3 bases and the V segment lost 5 bases, leaving 7 bases of the junction unmatched. The CDR3 loop spans 15 amino acids. CDR1 is LGHDT and CDR2 is YNNKEL in the germline V gene (reference sequence). CDR3 nucleotides: TGTGCCAGCAGCGCCCTAGCGGGACCCGAAGAGACCCAGTACTTC. Its translation is CASSALAGPEETQYF.

By sample share, this clone is medium-sized. This chain connects TRBV27 to TRBJ1-6; 11 nucleotides match TRBD1. Germline-derived CDR1 and CDR2 are MNHEY and SMNVEV (reference sequence). The V segment lost 5 bases and the J segment 9 bases; nucleotides outside the gene matches: 6. CDR3 length equals 15 residues. The CDR3 nucleotides are TGTGCCAGCAGTCCGTGGGACAGGGGGGGTTCACCCCTCCACTTT. It encodes CASSPWDRGGSPLHF.

The V and J genes are TRBV29-1 and TRBJ2-7; D gene unclear. The CDR3 runs to 12 residues. Germline CDR1 is SQVTM and CDR2 is ANQGSEA. V was pared by 6 bases and J by 1 base, with 10 bases between. CDR3 region: CSVWVSSYEQYF. For the CDR3, the DNA is TGCAGCGTCTGGGTTTCTTCCTACGAGCAGTACTTC.

The rearrangement joins TRBV30 to TRBJ1-1; possible D gene TRBD1, 6 bases. There are 13 residues in the CDR3. V gave up 4 bases and J gave up 7 bases, with 16 bases separating them. CDR1 and CDR2 from the germline V gene are GTSNPN and SVGIG (reference sequence). The CDR3 is CAWIAVQGLEAFF. The CDR3 DNA follows: TGTGCCTGGATAGCCGTCCAGGGGCTTGAAGCTTTCTTT.

This chain connects TRBV6-1 to TRBJ1-1; no reliable D call. V dropped 2 bases and J dropped 1 base, with 8 bases sitting between them. This CDR3 spans 14 amino acids. Looked up from germline, CDR1 is MNHNS and CDR2 is SASEGT. The CDR3 DNA reads TGTGCCAGCAGTGAAATGCCCCAGAACACTGAAGCTTTCTTT. It is translated as CASSEMPQNTEAFF.

The chain couples TRBV6-1 to TRBJ1-4; no clear D. V was clipped by 3 bases and J by 0 bases, with 5 bases between them. From germline, CDR1 is MNHNS and CDR2 SASEGT. This CDR3 has 14 amino acids. The CDR3 loop is CASSDTATNEKLFF. Here the CDR3 DNA reads TGTGCCAGCAGTGACACTGCAACTAATGAAAAACTGTTTTTT.

This clone has just one count. The genes are TRBV5-1 and TRBJ1-1, with D possibly matching TRBD1 (6 bases). There are 12 residues in the CDR3. The germline CDR1 and CDR2 sequences are SGHRS and YFSETQ. V was trimmed by 2 bases and J by 11 bases, leaving 13 bases between them. The CDR3 DNA reads as TGCGCCAGCAGCTTTCAGGGGAAAGAGGCTTTCTTT. As protein: CASSFQGKEAFF.

The chain joins TRBV3-1 (or the pseudogene TRBV3-2) to TRBJ1-1, with D unclear. The CDR3 has 15 residues. Trimming shortened V by 6 bases and J by 0 bases, and 14 bases separated the two germline ends. Germline CDR1 reads LGHDT; CDR2 reads YNNKEL (reference sequence). CDR3 protein: CASSPTPALNTEAFF. CDR3 coding DNA: TGTGCCAGCAGTCCCACCCCAGCTTTGAACACTGAAGCTTTCTTT.

This clone is termed medium-sized (0.01 to 0.1%). In the same sample, other DNA sequences code for this CDR3. The chain is built from TRBV19 and TRBJ1-2, with D unresolved. The CDR3 contains 17 residues. Trimming stripped 4 bases from V and 8 bases from J, with 26 bases between. In germline, CDR1 is LNHDA, CDR2 SQIVND (reference sequence). Here the CDR3 reads CASSTGGRGVVSGGYTF. As DNA, the CDR3 is TGTGCCAGTAGTACCGGTGGGCGGGGAGTGGTATCTGGGGGCTACACCTTC.

The chain is built from TRBV4-3 and TRBJ2-2; no reliable D call. Germline V gene sequence: CDR1 LGHNA, CDR2 YSLEER. The CDR3 runs to 17 residues. V dropped 0 bases and J dropped 3 bases, with 14 bases sitting between them. The CDR3 DNA sequence: TGCGCCAGCAGCCAAGATCTCATCGTCGGCGACACCGGGGAGCTGTTTTTT. It encodes CASSQDLIVGDTGELFF.

The chain is built from TRBV7-6 and TRBJ1-1; TRBD1 might be the D (5 bases). Germline V gene sequence: CDR1 SGHVS, CDR2 FNYEAQ. The CDR3 covers 17 residues. V dropped 1 base and J dropped 0 bases, with 15 bases sitting between them. The CDR3 reads CASSLEGREVMNTEAFF. CDR3 sequence (DNA): TGTGCCAGCAGCTTAGAGGGACGGGAGGTTATGAACACTGAAGCTTTCTTT.

This rearrangement joins TRBV3-1 (or the pseudogene TRBV3-2) to TRBJ1-4; D not resolved. This CDR3 has 12 residues. Germline V lookup: CDR1 LGHDT, CDR2 YNNKEL (reference sequence). With 2 bases removed from V and 7 bases from J, the gap between germline ends came to 5 bases. CDR3 sequence (DNA): TGTGCCAGCAGCCAACTTGGTGAAAAACTGTTTTTT. It specifies CASSQLGEKLFF.

The V call is TRBV18, the J call TRBJ2-1, with TRBD1 matching 9 bases. The germline V gene encodes CDR1 KGHSH and CDR2 LQKENI. There are 14 residues in the CDR3. V trimming: 6 bases; J trimming: 6 bases; junction bases outside the gene matches: 6. The CDR3 DNA reads as TGTGCCAGCTCTCCCGGGACAGGGTTCAATGAGCAGTTCTTC. Amino acids: CASSPGTGFNEQFF.

The J gene is TRBJ1-6, the V gene TRBV6-5; unclear D gene. With 4 bases removed from V and 8 bases from J, the gap between germline ends came to 9 bases. CDR1 is MNHEY and CDR2 is SVGAGI in the germline V gene. This CDR3 has 13 amino acids. The CDR3 sequence is CASSSGSDSPLHF. The CDR3 nucleotides read TGTGCCAGCAGTTCGGGGTCTGATTCACCCCTCCACTTT.

The CDR3, as DNA: TGTGCCAGCAGCTTAGGGACAGGGGGCGCAGATACGCAGTATTTT. Translating gives CASSLGTGGADTQYF. The chain joins TRBV7-9 to TRBJ2-3; 11 bases line up with TRBD1. This CDR3 has 15 amino acids. Germline-derived CDR1 and CDR2 are SEHNR and FQNEAQ (reference sequence). After removal of 1 base from V and 4 bases from J, the junction contained 1 base not matched to a gene.

The chain uses TRBV29-1 and TRBJ1-2, with a tentative D call TRBD1 (5 bases). The V gene's germline CDR1 is SQVTM and CDR2 ANQGSEA. The CDR3 length is 14 residues. With 7 bases removed from V and 0 bases from J, the gap between germline ends came to 15 bases. The CDR3 DNA reads TGCAGCGCCACGGGGGAGGGAGCTAACTATGGCTACACCTTC. Translated, it gives CSATGEGANYGYTF.

The rearrangement joins TRBV7-9 to TRBJ1-1; TRBD1 is a possible D gene (5 bases). Germline V gene lookup returns CDR1 SEHNR and CDR2 FQNEAQ (reference sequence). Trimming stripped 3 bases from V and 12 bases from J, with 11 bases between. This CDR3 is built from 11 residues. CDR3 nucleotide sequence: TGTGCCAGCAGCTTCGGGGGGAAAACTTTCTTT. Its translation: CASSFGGKTFF.

V and J are TRBV15 and TRBJ2-7, with 11 bases matching TRBD1. There are 13 residues in the CDR3. Trimming at V came to 8 bases and at J to 0 bases, leaving 0 bases not matched to a gene. The germline V gene has CDR1 LNHNV and CDR2 YYDKDF (reference sequence). CDR3 in DNA: TGTGCCACCGGGACAGGGGGCTCCTACGAGCAGTACTTC. Its protein product is CATGTGGSYEQYF.

A note on this clone: Other DNA sequences in this specimen translate into the identical CDR3. V gene TRBV7-6 combines with J gene TRBJ1-2, with 9 bases fitting TRBD1. The CDR3 consists of 14 residues. Germline V gene data show CDR1 as SGHVS and CDR2 as FNYEAQ. The ends lost 4 bases at V and 2 bases at J; junction bases unmatched: 2. The CDR3 spells CASSSGTGNYGYTF. The CDR3 DNA reads as TGTGCCAGCAGCTCCGGGACAGGGAACTATGGCTACACCTTC.

J is TRBJ1-2 and V is TRBV7-9; D not resolved. Per germline, CDR1 SEHNR and CDR2 FQNEAQ (reference sequence). This CDR3 is built from 14 residues. Trimming removed 0 bases from V and 5 bases from J, with 10 bases in between. CDR3 DNA: TGTGCCAGCAGCTTAGCGACCCGATCGTATGGCTACACCTTC. It codes for CASSLATRSYGYTF.